These 22 T cell receptor beta chains were sequenced from one sample in a study of graft-versus-host responses after intestinal transplantation (dated by TCRdb to about 2021). The label giving this sample's time point can be read as: cells obtained before transplantation from donor or recipient. What these receptors recognize is not known. The method behind the library was the immunoSEQ multiplex PCR assay. Entries here come from immuneACCESS through TCRdb and include only in-frame sequences with V and J called. Some clones fail to appear in such tables; in the studies checked, an unresolved V gene covers under half of the shortfall, and the cause of the remainder is unknown. This sample holds over 85,000 clones; 91% were observed only once. Of the sample, approximately 0.18% is held by the ten largest clones. The input for sequencing was unstimulated CD4+ T cells sorted from spleen or lymph node cells, taken before transplant. All receptors derive from a human donor who was the organ donor for an intestinal transplant.

The CDR3 region has the DNA TGTGCCAGCAGAACTACGGAGACCCAGTACTTC. Amino acid sequence: CASRTTETQYF. V and J are TRBV6-1 and TRBJ2-5, with D uncertain. The CDR3 spans 11 residues. V was shortened by 6 bases and J by 5 bases, with 7 bases between the two germline ends. In germline, CDR1 is MNHNS, CDR2 SASEGT.

In its sample, this clone was seen once. The rearrangement joins TRBV7-2 to TRBJ2-3; 8 nucleotides line up with TRBD2. The ends lost 1 base at V and 2 bases at J; junction bases unmatched: 2. This CDR3 region has 15 residues. Germline CDR1 SGHTA, CDR2 FQGNSA. The chain's CDR3 is CASSLVAGFTDTQYF. The CDR3 nucleotides read TGTGCCAGCAGCTTAGTAGCGGGGTTCACAGATACGCAGTATTTT.

The chain uses TRBV7-9 and TRBJ1-1; perhaps TRBD1 as D (6 bases). V was clipped by 10 bases and J by 1 base, with 19 bases between them. In germline, CDR1 is SEHNR, CDR2 FQNEAQ (reference sequence). The CDR3 totals 15 residues. CDR3 sequence: CATTPKPTGNTEAFF. Written as DNA, the CDR3 is TGTGCCACAACCCCAAAACCGACAGGGAACACTGAAGCTTTCTTT. Full variable domain (remainder filled in from reference TRBV7-9 and TRBJ1-1): DTGVSQNPRHKITKRGQNVTFRCDPISEHNRLYWYRQTLGQGPEFLTYFQNEAQLEKSRLLSDRFSAERPKGSFSTLEIQRTEQGDSAMYLCATTPKPTGNTEAFFGQGTRLTVV.

The chain couples TRBV5-1 to TRBJ2-1, with a possible D match to TRBD1 (6 bases). Trimming removed 3 bases at V and 5 bases at J, with 9 bases between. The CDR3 runs 13 residues. CDR1 and CDR2 (germline): SGHRS, YFSETQ. The CDR3 DNA follows: TGCGCCAGCAGCTCCAGGGGCCACAATGAGCAGTTCTTC. It translates to CASSSRGHNEQFF.

CDR3 protein: CASSLRPGNNQPQHF. CDR3 bases: TGTGCCAGCAGCTTAAGACCAGGGAACAATCAGCCCCAGCATTTT. This chain links TRBV7-8 with TRBJ1-5, with a possible D match to TRBD1 (5 bases). The length of the CDR3 is 15 residues. The V and J ends lost 2 bases and 3 bases respectively, with 11 bases between them. Germline CDR1 SGHVS, CDR2 FQNEAQ.

This chain joins TRBV18 and TRBJ1-2, with 7 bases that match TRBD1. CDR3 length equals 14 residues. J was trimmed by 6 bases and V by 4 bases; bases with no gene match: 8. Germline loops: CDR1 KGHSH, CDR2 LQKENI. CDR3 DNA sequence: TGTGCCAGCTCACTCCCGGGACAGACTGATGGCTACACCTTC. Protein product: CASSLPGQTDGYTF.

The chain recombines TRBV10-3 with TRBJ2-5; 12 nucleotides agree with TRBD2. With V trimmed by 4 bases and J by 5 bases, 5 bases remained unmatched. Germline CDR1 and CDR2: ENHRY and SYGVKD. The CDR3 loop spans 15 amino acids. CDR3 sequence: CAISGGLAGWETQYF. The CDR3 coding sequence is TGTGCCATCAGTGGAGGACTAGCGGGGTGGGAGACCCAGTACTTC.

A single count supports this clone. The chain carries TRBV7-2 and TRBJ1-6; D is uncertain. The CDR3 loop spans 13 amino acids. Trimming removed 1 base at V and 9 bases at J, with 7 bases between. CDR1 SGHTA and CDR2 FQGNSA come from the germline V gene. The CDR3 sequence: CASSLELFSPLHF. In DNA, the CDR3 is TGTGCCAGCAGCTTAGAGCTCTTTTCACCCCTCCACTTT.

This clone turned up a few times. The CDR3 region has the DNA TGCGCCAGCAGTGTCGCGGACGGGACAGGGGCCTACGAGCAGTACTTC. This translates into CASSVADGTGAYEQYF. V usage is TRBV10-1 and J usage is TRBJ2-7; 10 bases line up with TRBD1. CDR1 and CDR2 from the germline V gene are WNHNN and SYGVQD (reference sequence). The CDR3 runs to 16 residues. V gave up 4 bases and J gave up 2 bases; unmatched junction bases: 8.

Here the CDR3 reads CASSPKLKTGPLILEQYF. CDR3 DNA sequence: TGTGCCAGCAGCCCAAAATTAAAGACAGGGCCCTTAATTCTGGAGCAGTACTTC. This sequence joins TRBV7-2 and TRBJ2-7, with TRBD1 matching over 7 bases. The junction had 23 bases not matched to a gene; V was cut back by 5 bases and J by 7 bases. Germline loops: CDR1 SGHTA, CDR2 FQGNSA. The CDR3 is 18 amino acids.

This clone appeared a few times. The rearrangement joins TRBV19 to TRBJ2-1; TRBD1 aligns across 7 bases. The CDR3 contains 12 residues. V lost 3 bases to trimming and J lost 7 bases; unmatched junction nucleotides: 0. CDR1 is LNHDA, CDR2 SQIVND, per germline (reference sequence). The CDR3 loop is CASSIRGNEQFF. The DNA of the CDR3 is TGTGCCAGTAGTATCAGGGGGAATGAGCAGTTCTTC.

The gene calls are TRBV6-1 and TRBJ2-5, with D perhaps TRBD1 (5 bases). The better agreement between TRBJ2-7 and the DNA end casts doubt on the J call. The CDR3 totals 15 residues. The V gene's germline CDR1 is MNHNS and CDR2 SASEGT. The CDR3 nucleotides are TGTGCCAGCACCCGAACCTCCAGGGTAGGTGGCGAGCAGTACTTC. This translates into CASTRTSRVGGEQYF.

This rearrangement joins TRBV7-2 to TRBJ2-7; 8 bases match TRBD2. There are 15 residues in the CDR3. Trimming at V came to 6 bases and at J to 0 bases, leaving 7 bases not matched to a gene. CDR1 is SGHTA and CDR2 is FQGNSA in the germline V gene. Here the CDR3 DNA reads TGTGCCAGCAGTAAAACCGGGACTAGCTCCTACGAGCAGTACTTC. Its protein product is CASSKTGTSSYEQYF.

The V gene is TRBV25-1, the J gene TRBJ1-2, with D maybe TRBD1 (6 bases). The V and J ends lost 8 bases and 4 bases respectively, with 8 bases between them. This CDR3 spans 11 amino acids. The germline V gene encodes CDR1 MGHDK and CDR2 SYGVNS. The CDR3 sequence: CASGQIYGYTF. The CDR3, as DNA: TGTGCCAGCGGACAGATCTATGGCTACACCTTC.

V is TRBV2 and J is TRBJ2-5, with TRBD1 matching over 7 bases. Losses at the gene ends were 1 base for V and 5 bases for J; bases not matched to a gene: 10. The V gene's germline CDR1 is SNHLY and CDR2 FYNNEI. CDR3 length: 16 residues. This chain's CDR3 is CASSEVGKGARETQYF. CDR3 nucleotides: TGTGCCAGCAGTGAAGTGGGGAAGGGGGCGCGGGAGACCCAGTACTTC.

The V and J genes are TRBV9 and TRBJ1-2; no definite D call. The CDR3 covers 12 residues. Trimming cost V 0 bases and J 8 bases, with 8 bases left between them. The germline V gene has CDR1 SGDLS and CDR2 YYNGEE. Here the CDR3 DNA reads TGTGCCAGCAGCGTAGGGGCTTGGGGCTACACCTTC. This encodes CASSVGAWGYTF.

This sequence joins TRBV28 and TRBJ1-5; 7 positions match TRBD1. The junction had 11 bases not matched to a gene; V was cut back by 6 bases and J by 6 bases. Germline V gene sequence: CDR1 MDHEN, CDR2 SYDVKM. This CDR3 is built from 15 residues. CDR3 in DNA: TGTGCCAGCAGCCCCAAACAGGGGATAGGTCAGCCCCAGCATTTT. This translates into CASSPKQGIGQPQHF.

This chain connects TRBV19 to TRBJ1-5, with a possible D match to TRBD1 (5 bases). The CDR3 consists of 16 residues. CDR1 and CDR2 (germline): LNHDA, SQIVND (reference sequence). Trimming removed 1 base from V and 5 bases from J, with 15 bases in between. The CDR3 nucleotides are TGTGCCAGTAGTATAGTCGGCAGGGCTGGACATCAGCCCCAGCATTTT. Amino acids: CASSIVGRAGHQPQHF.

This chain joins TRBV19 and TRBJ2-7; tentatively, D is TRBD2 (6 bases). This CDR3 contains 15 residues. Per germline, CDR1 LNHDA and CDR2 SQIVND (reference sequence). Trimming shortened V by 2 bases and J by 5 bases, and 16 bases separated the two germline ends. CDR3: CASSISAGSGDEQYF. The CDR3 nucleotides are TGTGCCAGTAGTATATCGGCAGGCTCGGGAGACGAGCAGTACTTC. Full variable domain (outside the CDR3, taken from reference TRBV19 and TRBJ2-7): DGGITQSPKYLFRKEGQNVTLSCEQNLNHDAMYWYRQDPGQGLRLIYYSQIVNDFQKGDIAEGYSVSREKKESFPLTVTSAQKNPTAFYLCASSISAGSGDEQYFGPGTRLTVT.

The chain is built from TRBV4-2 and TRBJ1-2; no clear D gene. CDR1 and CDR2 (germline): LGHNA, YNFKEQ. V lost 1 base and J 0 bases, leaving 12 bases between the germline ends. This CDR3 has 16 residues. The CDR3 loop reads CASSQVHTVTNYGYTF. CDR3 nucleotide sequence: TGTGCCAGCAGCCAAGTTCATACAGTTACTAACTATGGCTACACCTTC.

This chain links TRBV27 with TRBJ2-3; 8 nucleotides match TRBD2. With 1 base clipped from V and 5 bases from J, the junction kept 5 bases outside the gene matches. The CDR3 has 15 residues. Germline CDR1 and CDR2: MNHEY and SMNVEV (reference sequence). In DNA form, the CDR3 reads TGTGCCAGCAGTTTATGGCGGGGGGTTGGAGATACGCAGTATTTT. Translated, it gives CASSLWRGVGDTQYF.

V gene TRBV19 combines with J gene TRBJ1-2; TRBD1 is a possible D gene (6 bases). There are 13 residues in the CDR3. CDR1 and CDR2 from the germline V gene are LNHDA and SQIVND (reference sequence). V dropped 4 bases and J dropped 6 bases, with 12 bases sitting between them. The CDR3 nucleotides read TGTGCCAGTAGTAAACGCAGGGGAAATGGCTACACCTTC. Encoded protein: CASSKRRGNGYTF.